These 32 T cell receptor beta chains share one sample of origin, sequenced in a study of T cells after yellow fever vaccination. TCRdb used MiXCR to reprocess the 5' RACE reads, holding one entry per CDR3 protein. The sample gives about 630,000 distinct CDR3 sequences, 9% to 15% of which show up once; more than 12% is in the top ten. The input for sequencing was PBMCs, taken on the day of the yellow fever booster vaccination. Receptors originate from a man between 25 and 39 years old who received the YFV17D yellow fever vaccine.

This clonotype was detected only a few times. This chain connects TRBV9 to TRBJ1-5; D is ambiguous. The germline V and J ends were trimmed by 6 bases and 1 base, with 11 bases remaining between them. This CDR3 has 14 amino acids. From germline, CDR1 is SGDLS and CDR2 YYNGEE. The CDR3: CASTRYRSNQPQHF. Here the CDR3 DNA reads TGTGCCAGCACGCGGTACCGGAGCAATCAGCCCCAGCATTTT.

This clonotype was observed at least ten times. This chain joins TRBV29-1 and TRBJ2-1; D possibly corresponds to TRBD2 (6 bases). Germline CDR1 and CDR2: SQVTM and ANQGSEA. Deletions cut 5 bases from V and 0 bases from J, with 8 bases between. There are 13 residues in the CDR3. CDR3 amino acids: CSVRRGSYNEQFF. In nucleotides, the CDR3 is TGCAGCGTTAGGCGGGGCTCCTACAATGAGCAGTTCTTC.

This clonotype was seen a handful of times. The rearrangement joins TRBV29-1 to TRBJ1-1; D uncertain. Trimming left V 6 bases short and J 0 bases short, with 8 bases between. Germline CDR1 SQVTM, CDR2 ANQGSEA. The CDR3 is made up of 12 amino acids. CDR3 nucleotide sequence: TGCAGCGTGAGGACGGTGAACACTGAAGCTTTCTTT. Translation: CSVRTVNTEAFF.

Only a few counts were recorded for this clonotype. V and J are TRBV28 and TRBJ2-5; 7 bases align to TRBD1. Trimming removed 5 bases from V and 4 bases from J; junction bases left unmatched: 13. Germline V gene sequence: CDR1 MDHEN, CDR2 SYDVKM. This CDR3 is 16 amino acids long. The CDR3 region is CASSLTPGAGGETQYF. The CDR3 region has the DNA TGTGCCAGCAGTCTCACCCCCGGGGCAGGGGGAGAGACCCAGTACTTC.

This clonotype appeared a single time. The chain employs TRBV4-2 and TRBJ2-7; D remains ambiguous. The length of the CDR3 is 16 residues. Germline CDR1 is LGHNA and CDR2 is YNFKEQ. V lost 0 bases to trimming and J lost 4 bases, with 16 bases between them. The chain's CDR3 is CASSQDLLQDVYEQYF. The DNA of the CDR3 is TGTGCCAGCAGCCAAGATTTGCTCCAGGATGTTTACGAGCAGTACTTC.

The chain recombines TRBV6-4 with TRBJ2-2; TRBD2 is a possible D gene (5 bases). CDR1 is MRHNA, CDR2 SNTAGT, per germline. This CDR3 is 14 amino acids long. Trimming stripped 6 bases from V and 2 bases from J, with 10 bases between. The CDR3 DNA follows: TGTGCCAGCAGAAGGGAGTCCAACACCGGGGAGCTGTTTTTT. Translation gives CASRRESNTGELFF.

The rearrangement links TRBV3-1 to TRBJ2-1; 9 bases fit TRBD2. The CDR3 totals 15 residues. Trimming took 1 base from V and 8 from J; bases not matched to a gene: 6. CDR1 and CDR2 (germline): LGHDT, YNNKEL (reference sequence). CDR3 protein: CASSQGAGGFYEQFF. The CDR3 bases are TGTGCCAGCAGCCAAGGAGCGGGAGGTTTCTATGAGCAGTTCTTC.

This clonotype was detected only a few times. The chain is built from TRBV28 and TRBJ2-1, with a tentative D call TRBD2 (6 bases). CDR3 length: 17 residues. The V and J ends lost 5 bases and 6 bases respectively, with 23 bases between them. CDR1 and CDR2 from the germline V gene are MDHEN and SYDVKM. The CDR3 DNA reads TGTGCCAGCAGTCCCCACCTCTGGCCGCCGGGGGTCAATGAGCAGTTCTTC. Translating gives CASSPHLWPPGVNEQFF.

This chain joins TRBV7-2 and TRBJ2-7, with TRBD2 identical over 8 bases. This CDR3 spans 12 amino acids. J was trimmed by 10 bases and V by 5 bases; bases with no gene match: 7. The germline gives CDR1 SGHTA, CDR2 FQGNSA. The CDR3 protein is CASSPHRGGQYF. DNA of the CDR3: TGTGCCAGCAGCCCCCACCGGGGGGGACAGTACTTC.

The chain recombines TRBV5-5 with TRBJ2-5, with 14 bases matching TRBD2. Trimming at V came to 3 bases and at J to 4 bases, leaving 5 bases not matched to a gene. Germline V gene sequence: CDR1 SGHKS, CDR2 YYEKEE (reference sequence). The CDR3 spans 16 residues. CDR3 coding DNA: TGTGCCAGCAGCTGGGGGGGACTAGCGGGAGTAGAGACCCAGTACTTC. Its translation is CASSWGGLAGVETQYF. The full variable domain, its missing parts supplied by reference TRBV5-5 and TRBJ2-5, is DAGVTQSPTHLIKTRGQQVTLRCSPISGHKSVSWYQQVLGQGPQFIFQYYEKEERGRGNFPDRFSARQFPNYSSELNVNALLLGDSALYLCASSWGGLAGVETQYFGPGTRLLVL.

CDR3 in DNA: TGTGCCAGCAAAGGGGGCTTGAGCAATCAGCCCCAGCATTTT. Amino acids: CASKGGLSNQPQHF. The chain links TRBV28 to TRBJ1-5; 7 bases align to TRBD1. This CDR3 contains 14 residues. The ends lost 7 bases at V and 1 base at J; junction bases unmatched: 4. Looked up from germline, CDR1 is MDHEN and CDR2 is SYDVKM. Using reference TRBV28 and TRBJ1-5 for the parts outside the CDR3, the full variable domain is DVKVTQSSRYLVKRTGEKVFLECVQDMDHENMFWYRQDPGLGLRLIYFSYDVKMKEKGDIPEGYSVSREKKERFSLILESASTNQTSMYLCASKGGLSNQPQHFGDGTRLSIL.

The V call is TRBV7-2, the J call TRBJ2-3, with D uncertain. This CDR3 has 13 residues. V was shortened by 1 base and J by 15 bases, with 17 bases between the two germline ends. Germline lookup yields CDR1 SGHTA and CDR2 FQGNSA. CDR3 in DNA: TGTGCCAGCAGCTTAGGACCTTCCCTGATGTCATATTTT. As protein: CASSLGPSLMSYF.

This clonotype turned up a few times. The rearrangement uses TRBV7-2 and TRBJ2-7; no firm D call. V gave up 5 bases and J gave up 1 base, with 21 bases separating them. CDR1 is SGHTA, CDR2 FQGNSA, per germline. The CDR3 length is 17 residues. The CDR3 protein is CASSQASGSRSSYEQYF. The CDR3 DNA reads as TGTGCCAGCAGCCAAGCGTCAGGTTCTAGGTCTTCCTACGAGCAGTACTTC. The entire variable domain, with the rest obtained from reference TRBV7-2 and TRBJ2-7, is as follows: GAGVSQSPSNKVTEKGKDVELRCDPISGHTALYWYRQSLGQGLEFLIYFQGNSAPDKSGLPSDRFSAERTGGSVSTLTIQRTQQEDSAVYLCASSQASGSRSSYEQYFGPGTRLTVT.

The chain recombines TRBV7-6 with TRBJ2-1; TRBD1 matches at 7 bases. The CDR3 spans 14 residues. Per germline, CDR1 SGHVS and CDR2 FNYEAQ. Unmatched junction bases numbered 8, after V lost 5 bases and J lost 7 bases. The CDR3 DNA reads TGTGCCAGCAGCCCCCCGACAGGGAAGAATGAGCAGTTCTTC. Its protein is CASSPPTGKNEQFF.

The sample holds a few counts of this clonotype. The CDR3 loop reads CASSGYRAENYEQYF. The CDR3 coding sequence is TGTGCCAGCAGTGGATACAGGGCAGAGAACTACGAGCAGTACTTC. The chain is built from TRBV12-3 or TRBV12-4 and TRBJ2-7, with D possibly matching TRBD1 (6 bases). The ends were cut back, 5 bases at V and 3 bases at J, with 17 bases in the middle. CDR3 size: 15 residues.

This clonotype was detected many times. This chain joins TRBV7-2 and TRBJ2-7, with 7 bases that match TRBD1. Germline CDR1 reads SGHTA; CDR2 reads FQGNSA. The CDR3 covers 13 residues. The V and J ends lost 5 bases and 3 bases, in that order; junction bases with no gene match: 4. CDR3 nucleotide sequence: TGTGCCAGCAGCGCTGGACAGGACTACGAGCAGTACTTC. Its protein product is CASSAGQDYEQYF.

This clonotype was seen repeatedly, ten times or more. The chain uses TRBV27 and TRBJ2-2; D gene ambiguous. The CDR3 is made up of 13 amino acids. Trimming removed 2 bases at V and 4 bases at J, with 5 bases between. Germline CDR1 MNHEY, CDR2 SMNVEV (reference sequence). The CDR3 loop is CASSLRATGELFF. The CDR3 region has the DNA TGTGCCAGCAGTTTACGGGCCACCGGGGAGCTGTTTTTT.

V gene TRBV7-9 combines with J gene TRBJ2-7, with TRBD2 identical over 8 bases. The CDR3 runs to 15 residues. The V gene end was trimmed by 7 bases and the J gene end by 4 bases; junction bases not matched to a gene: 12. Germline lookup yields CDR1 SEHNR and CDR2 FQNEAQ (reference sequence). The CDR3 region is CASTLPREGEYEQYF. The DNA of the CDR3 is TGTGCCAGCACCCTTCCCCGGGAGGGTGAATACGAGCAGTACTTC.

This clonotype was picked up many times. This chain links TRBV7-8 with TRBJ2-1; 8 nucleotides align to TRBD2. The length of the CDR3 is 15 residues. Germline values: CDR1 SGHVS, CDR2 FQNEAQ. Trimming cost V 6 bases and J 0 bases; bases outside gene matches: 4. CDR3 sequence (DNA): TGTGCCAGCAGTCTGGGACTAGGCTCCTACAATGAGCAGTTCTTC. This sequence encodes CASSLGLGSYNEQFF.

This clonotype came up a few times. The CDR3 nucleotides read TGTGCCAGCAGCCACCCTCCAATTTACTACGAGCAGTACTTC. It is translated as CASSHPPIYYEQYF. This chain uses TRBV7-2 with TRBJ2-7; D not resolved. This CDR3 has 14 amino acids. The V and J ends lost 5 bases and 3 bases respectively, with 14 bases between them. Germline values: CDR1 SGHTA, CDR2 FQGNSA.

The table lists this clonotype with a few counts. The chain links TRBV20-1 to TRBJ2-1; D not certain. CDR1 is DFQATT, CDR2 SNEGSKA, per germline (reference sequence). CDR3 length: 12 amino acids. Deletions cut 0 bases from V and 8 bases from J, with 8 bases between. CDR3 sequence: CSARDEWDEQFF. CDR3 nucleotide sequence: TGCAGTGCTAGAGATGAGTGGGATGAGCAGTTCTTC.

The sample holds a few counts of this clonotype. The rearrangement uses TRBV20-1 and TRBJ1-5; 9 bases agree with TRBD1. The CDR3 contains 15 residues. Germline CDR1 is DFQATT and CDR2 is SNEGSKA (reference sequence). V was pared by 6 bases and J by 5 bases, with 11 bases of the junction left unmatched. This CDR3 reads CSAKATGGFDQPQHF. In nucleotides, the CDR3 is TGCAGTGCGAAAGCCACAGGGGGCTTTGATCAGCCCCAGCATTTT.

This clonotype was counted a few times. The CDR3 coding sequence is TGTGCCACCAGTGATGTGACTAGCGGGATTGAGACCCAGTACTTC. This encodes CATSDVTSGIETQYF. V and J are TRBV24-1 and TRBJ2-5; 11 bases align to TRBD2. Germline values: CDR1 KGHDR, CDR2 SFDVKD. The V gene end was trimmed by 3 bases and the J gene end by 5 bases; junction bases not matched to a gene: 4. The CDR3 has 15 residues.

In this sample, this clonotype turned up a few times. V gene TRBV11-3 combines with J gene TRBJ2-2, with D possibly matching TRBD2 (5 bases). V dropped 5 bases and J dropped 0 bases, with 10 bases sitting between them. The CDR3 spans 15 residues. Germline CDR1 and CDR2: SGHNT and YENEEA. CDR3 DNA: TGTGCCAGCAGCGACTACAGTACGAACACCGGGGAGCTGTTTTTT. It is translated as CASSDYSTNTGELFF.

This clonotype was seen a handful of times. This chain joins TRBV10-1 and TRBJ2-3; 7 bases map to TRBD2. CDR3 length: 13 amino acids. J lost 6 bases, V lost 8 bases, and 8 bases had no gene match. The germline CDR1 and CDR2 sequences are WNHNN and SYGVQD (reference sequence). CDR3 coding DNA: TGCGCCAGCCAGGACCGGGGAGGGGATACGCAGTATTTT. Translated, it gives CASQDRGGDTQYF.

This clonotype has more than one count but fewer than ten. J is TRBJ2-3 and V is TRBV9; D is tentatively TRBD1 or TRBD2 (5 bases each). This CDR3 spans 15 amino acids. Germline values: CDR1 SGDLS, CDR2 YYNGEE. Trimming shortened V by 3 bases and J by 2 bases, and 13 bases separated the two germline ends. This CDR3 reads CASSGRDADTDTQYF. The DNA for the CDR3 is TGTGCCAGCAGCGGCCGGGACGCAGACACAGATACGCAGTATTTT.

This clonotype was seen a handful of times. V and J are TRBV7-8 and TRBJ2-7; tentatively, D is TRBD1 (6 bases). The V end was cut by 3 bases, the J end by 2 bases, with 11 bases between. Per germline, CDR1 SGHVS and CDR2 FQNEAQ. The CDR3 is 14 amino acids. In DNA, the CDR3 is TGTGCCAGCAGCTTCACAGGGAGTGCCTACGAGCAGTACTTC. It encodes CASSFTGSAYEQYF.

The chain is built from TRBV5-1 and TRBJ2-1, with no clear D. The CDR3 runs to 12 residues. Germline V gene data show CDR1 as SGHRS and CDR2 as YFSETQ. V gave up 4 bases and J gave up 8 bases, with 10 bases separating them. DNA for the CDR3: TGCGCCAGCAGCACCCCCCGGCATGAGCAGTTCTTC. Translation gives CASSTPRHEQFF.

V gene TRBV18 combines with J gene TRBJ2-7; the D gene is possibly TRBD1 (5 bases). This CDR3 region has 13 residues. V dropped 8 bases and J dropped 3 bases, with 14 bases sitting between them. Germline-derived CDR1 and CDR2 are KGHSH and LQKENI. CDR3 nucleotides: TGTGCCAGCGCCGGTGGACAAGACTACGAGCAGTACTTC. This codes for CASAGGQDYEQYF. The variable domain in full, with the rest retrieved from reference TRBV18 and TRBJ2-7, is NAGVMQNPRHLVRRRGQEARLRCSPMKGHSHVYWYRQLPEEGLKFMVYLQKENIIDESGMPKERFSAEFPKEGPSILRIQQVVRGDSAAYFCASAGGQDYEQYFGPGTRLTVT.

V gene TRBV2 combines with J gene TRBJ2-7; D unresolved. Germline V gene lookup returns CDR1 SNHLY and CDR2 FYNNEI. V was shortened by 7 bases and J by 0 bases, with 7 bases between the two germline ends. The CDR3 is made up of 12 amino acids. The CDR3 DNA follows: TGTGCCAGCAACAGCGACTCCTACGAGCAGTACTTC. This gives the protein CASNSDSYEQYF.

This clonotype has ten or more counts. CDR3 nucleotide sequence: TGTGCCAGCAGCTTTAGCCCCCTCGGATTCTCTGGGGCCAACGTCCTGACTTTC. It codes for CASSFSPLGFSGANVLTF. This chain uses TRBV5-6 with TRBJ2-6; D gene unclear. Germline V gene sequence: CDR1 SGHDT, CDR2 YYEEEE. V was trimmed by 2 bases and J by 0 bases, leaving 15 bases between them. The CDR3 length is 18 residues.

The chain couples TRBV6-1 to TRBJ2-3; TRBD2 is a possible D gene (5 bases). The CDR3 is made up of 14 amino acids. V lost 10 bases, J lost 4 bases, and 18 bases lay in between. The germline V gene has CDR1 MNHNS and CDR2 SASEGT. DNA of the CDR3: TGTGCCACCTCCCTAGGAGAGGGTTCAGATACGCAGTATTTT. It encodes CATSLGEGSDTQYF.